The 27 T cell receptor beta chains below all came from one sample that was sequenced in a study of PD-L1 blockade in urothelial cancer. The assay was immunoSEQ multiplex PCR, and TCRdb's table has in-frame clones only and misses some. In the table there are 70,000 to 75,000 clones, around four fifths of which are singletons. The sample in question was PBMCs, obtained around atezolizumab (anti-PD-L1) treatment. The receptors were gathered from a man aged 70 or older with urothelial cancer.

This chain uses TRBV18 with TRBJ2-7; 10 positions match TRBD2. Germline V gene data show CDR1 as KGHSH and CDR2 as LQKENI. V dropped 0 bases and J dropped 4; count of bases not matched to a gene: 3. The CDR3 is made up of 15 amino acids. The CDR3 here is CASSPPLAGEYEQYF. DNA for the CDR3: TGTGCCAGCTCACCACCGCTAGCGGGAGAGTACGAGCAGTACTTC. The full variable domain, with the rest looked up from reference TRBV18 and TRBJ2-7, is NAGVMQNPRHLVRRRGQEARLRCSPMKGHSHVYWYRQLPEEGLKFMVYLQKENIIDESGMPKERFSAEFPKEGPSILRIQQVVRGDSAAYFCASSPPLAGEYEQYFGPGTRLTVT.

The chain carries TRBV6-6 and TRBJ2-7; 9 bases align to TRBD1. After removal of 7 bases from V and 4 bases from J, the junction contained 8 bases not matched to a gene. The germline gives CDR1 MNHNY, CDR2 SVGAGI (reference sequence). CDR3 length: 14 amino acids. The CDR3 sequence: CASTGDRAPYEQYF. CDR3 bases: TGTGCCAGCACAGGGGACAGGGCCCCTTACGAGCAGTACTTC.

This chain connects TRBV5-8 to TRBJ1-1; 10 nucleotides align to TRBD1. J was trimmed by 0 bases and V by 0 bases; bases with no gene match: 5. There are 17 residues in the CDR3. The germline CDR1 and CDR2 sequences are SGHTS and YDEGEE. The CDR3 sequence: CASSLGQGAGMNTEAFF. CDR3 bases: TGTGCCAGCAGCTTGGGACAGGGGGCGGGTATGAACACTGAAGCTTTCTTT.

The J gene is TRBJ2-7, the V gene TRBV9; 12 bases fit TRBD2. After removal of 3 bases from V and 4 bases from J, the junction contained 5 bases not matched to a gene. This CDR3 spans 15 amino acids. Germline lookup yields CDR1 SGDLS and CDR2 YYNGEE. The CDR3 spells CASSGPGTSGYEQYF. The CDR3 DNA sequence: TGTGCCAGCAGCGGCCCAGGGACTAGCGGGTACGAGCAGTACTTC.

The V and J genes are TRBV27 and TRBJ1-1; 8 nucleotides line up with TRBD1. Germline values: CDR1 MNHEY, CDR2 SMNVEV (reference sequence). The CDR3 extends over 15 amino acids. V lost 5 bases and J lost 2; bases outside the gene matches: 7. CDR3: CASSLQGDLNTEAFF. The CDR3 nucleotides read TGTGCCAGCAGTCTACAGGGGGACCTAAACACTGAAGCTTTCTTT.

The V gene is TRBV18, the J gene TRBJ2-7, with TRBD1 as a possible D gene (6 bases). V was pared by 2 bases and J by 6 bases, with 17 bases between. CDR3 length equals 15 residues. Germline lookup yields CDR1 KGHSH and CDR2 LQKENI. The CDR3 loop reads CASSPNAQGRGEQYF. The CDR3 region has the DNA TGTGCCAGCTCACCAAACGCACAGGGACGAGGCGAGCAGTACTTC.

The chain combines TRBV18 with TRBJ1-5; TRBD1 aligns across 8 bases. Unmatched junction bases numbered 4, after V lost 6 bases and J lost 0 bases. The CDR3 is made up of 15 amino acids. The germline CDR1 and CDR2 sequences are KGHSH and LQKENI. Written as DNA, the CDR3 is TGTGCCAGCTCGCCAACAGGGGGTAGCAATCAGCCCCAGCATTTT. Translation gives CASSPTGGSNQPQHF.

The CDR3 DNA reads TGCGCCAGCATTGGACAGGGAAGTTACGAGCAGTACTTC. Residues: CASIGQGSYEQYF. The gene calls are TRBV10-2 and TRBJ2-7; 8 bases match TRBD1. This CDR3 comprises 13 residues. V lost 7 bases to trimming and J lost 4 bases; unmatched junction nucleotides: 6. In germline, CDR1 is WSHSY, CDR2 SAAADI.

This clone is a singleton in its sample. The chain recombines TRBV6-1 with TRBJ1-4; 9 bases align to TRBD1. CDR1 and CDR2 from the germline V gene are MNHNS and SASEGT. The CDR3 sequence is 18 residues long. Trimming at V came to 4 bases and at J to 1 base, leaving 10 bases not matched to a gene. The CDR3 sequence: CASSVVGTGWETNEKLFF. The CDR3 DNA sequence: TGTGCCAGCAGTGTCGTCGGGACAGGGTGGGAAACTAATGAAAAACTGTTTTTT.

The chain is built from TRBV5-5 and TRBJ2-1; 11 nucleotides agree with TRBD2. The CDR3 sequence is 16 residues long. Germline V lookup: CDR1 SGHKS, CDR2 YYEKEE (reference sequence). V was pared by 3 bases and J by 4 bases, with 6 bases of the junction left unmatched. The CDR3 sequence: CASSSPTSGSYNEQFF. CDR3 nucleotide sequence: TGTGCCAGCAGCTCACCCACTAGCGGGAGTTACAATGAGCAGTTCTTC.

This chain links TRBV11-2 with TRBJ2-1; 12 nucleotides line up with TRBD2. The V gene end was trimmed by 5 bases and the J gene end by 3 bases; junction bases not matched to a gene: 8. CDR1 and CDR2 from the germline V gene are SGHAT and FQNNGV. The CDR3 length is 17 residues. DNA for the CDR3: TGTGCCAGCAGCCTCCGACTAGCGGGAGCGAACTACAATGAGCAGTTCTTC. Protein sequence: CASSLRLAGANYNEQFF.

This chain joins TRBV7-9 and TRBJ1-1; the D is unclear. This CDR3 has 12 amino acids. Trimming took 3 bases from V and 5 from J, leaving 7 bases between them. From germline, CDR1 is SEHNR and CDR2 FQNEAQ (reference sequence). In DNA, the CDR3 is TGTGCCAGCAGCTTCTTCACAACTGAAGCTTTCTTT. This codes for CASSFFTTEAFF.

This clone was detected a few times. The rearrangement uses TRBV4-1 and TRBJ2-1; TRBD2 matches 7 bases. The length of the CDR3 is 15 residues. V lost 0 bases to trimming and J lost 7 bases; unmatched junction nucleotides: 6. Germline V gives CDR1 MGHRA, CDR2 YSYEKL. CDR3 loop: CASSQEGAGLNEQFF. CDR3 sequence (DNA): TGCGCCAGCAGCCAAGAAGGAGCGGGGTTAAATGAGCAGTTCTTC.

The chain joins TRBV2 to TRBJ1-1, with 11 bases aligning to TRBD1. There are 15 residues in the CDR3. The junction had 7 bases not matched to a gene; V was cut back by 6 bases and J by 4 bases. CDR1 is SNHLY and CDR2 is FYNNEI in the germline V gene. The CDR3 region has the DNA TGTGCCAGCAGAAGGACAGGGGGCGATCGCACTGAAGCTTTCTTT. Amino acids: CASRRTGGDRTEAFF.

The chain joins TRBV2 to TRBJ2-7, with TRBD1 matching 10 bases. The length of the CDR3 is 16 residues. The V gene end was trimmed by 5 bases and the J gene end by 5 bases; junction bases not matched to a gene: 12. Germline V lookup: CDR1 SNHLY, CDR2 FYNNEI. CDR3 DNA: TGTGCCAGCAGTCCCTCCTTAGACAGGGGGCAGGACGAGCAGTACTTC. It yields the protein CASSPSLDRGQDEQYF. Full variable domain (outside the CDR3, taken from reference TRBV2 and TRBJ2-7): EPEVTQTPSHQVTQMGQEVILRCVPISNHLYFYWYRQILGQKVEFLVSFYNNEISEKSEIFDDQFSVERPDGSNFTLKIRSTKLEDSAMYFCASSPSLDRGQDEQYFGPGTRLTVT.

In this sample, this clone turned up once. V usage is TRBV2 and J usage is TRBJ2-3; 9 bases agree with TRBD1. The CDR3 has 15 amino acids. CDR1 SNHLY and CDR2 FYNNEI come from the germline V gene. V lost 4 bases to trimming and J lost 3 bases; unmatched junction nucleotides: 5. The CDR3 DNA is TGTGCCAGCAGTGCAGACAGGGGGGTGACAGATACGCAGTATTTT. This codes for CASSADRGVTDTQYF. Filled out from reference TRBV2 and TRBJ2-3, the complete variable domain reads EPEVTQTPSHQVTQMGQEVILRCVPISNHLYFYWYRQILGQKVEFLVSFYNNEISEKSEIFDDQFSVERPDGSNFTLKIRSTKLEDSAMYFCASSADRGVTDTQYFGPGTRLTVL.

The J gene is TRBJ2-7, the V gene TRBV11-1; 7 nucleotides agree with TRBD1. The junction had 8 bases not matched to a gene; V was cut back by 5 bases and J by 1 base. The CDR3 sequence is 15 residues long. Per germline, CDR1 SGHAT and CDR2 FQDESV (reference sequence). CDR3 amino acids: CASSHTGTASYEQYF. For the CDR3, the DNA is TGTGCCAGCAGCCATACCGGGACAGCGTCCTACGAGCAGTACTTC.

This chain joins TRBV6-5 and TRBJ2-1, with TRBD1 matching 10 bases. V lost 4 bases to trimming and J lost 2 bases; unmatched junction nucleotides: 2. Germline CDR1 is MNHEY and CDR2 is SVGAGI. This CDR3 comprises 15 residues. The CDR3 nucleotides are TGTGCCAGCAGTTCGGGGACAGGGGCCTACAATGAGCAGTTCTTC. Protein sequence: CASSSGTGAYNEQFF.

The genes are TRBV6-1 and TRBJ2-3, with D possibly matching TRBD2 (5 bases). Trimming took off 2 bases at V and 6 bases at J, with 18 bases between the two ends. Germline V gene lookup returns CDR1 MNHNS and CDR2 SASEGT. This CDR3 is built from 16 residues. The CDR3 here is CASSEQVLARKDTQYF. The CDR3 bases are TGTGCCAGCAGTGAACAAGTCCTAGCTAGAAAGGATACGCAGTATTTT.

This clone was seen just once. V usage is TRBV7-3 and J usage is TRBJ2-1; 14 nucleotides line up with TRBD2. The CDR3 contains 17 residues. V trimming: 2 bases; J trimming: 7 bases; junction bases outside the gene matches: 7. From germline, CDR1 is SGHTA and CDR2 FQGTGA. The CDR3 sequence is CASSLGLAGGRGNEQFF. The CDR3 nucleotides read TGTGCCAGCAGCTTAGGACTAGCGGGAGGCCGGGGTAATGAGCAGTTCTTC.

The genes are TRBV11-2 and TRBJ2-7, with D hard to call. CDR3 length equals 15 residues. Germline CDR1 is SGHAT and CDR2 is FQNNGV. Trimming left V 5 bases short and J 4 bases short, with 18 bases between. In DNA, the CDR3 is TGTGCCAGCAGCCCCCTAGGAACCCGTCCTTACGAGCAGTACTTC. Translating gives CASSPLGTRPYEQYF. Full variable domain (rest looked up from reference TRBV11-2 and TRBJ2-7): EAGVAQSPRYKIIEKRQSVAFWCNPISGHATLYWYQQILGQGPKLLIQFQNNGVVDDSQLPKDRFSAERLKGVDSTLKIQPAKLEDSAVYLCASSPLGTRPYEQYFGPGTRLTVT.

This chain links TRBV29-1 with TRBJ2-1; 9 positions match TRBD1. The V and J ends lost 4 bases and 8 bases, in that order; junction bases with no gene match: 3. Germline assignment: CDR1 SQVTM and CDR2 ANQGSEA. This CDR3 comprises 12 residues. The CDR3, as DNA: TGCAGCGTTGGGGGACAGGGCGATGAGCAGTTCTTC. It yields the protein CSVGGQGDEQFF.

The sample holds a few counts of this clone. V and J are TRBV5-1 and TRBJ1-2; D is possibly TRBD1 (6 bases). The germline V gene has CDR1 SGHRS and CDR2 YFSETQ. The V gene lost 2 bases and the J gene lost 6 bases, with 17 bases spanning the gap. The CDR3 totals 15 residues. The CDR3 bases are TGCGCCAGCAGCTTTACGGGGGGCGCTTGGGATGGCTACACCTTC. Its translation is CASSFTGGAWDGYTF.

The chain employs TRBV30 and TRBJ2-7, with 8 bases lining up with TRBD2. From germline, CDR1 is GTSNPN and CDR2 SVGIG (reference sequence). V shed 3 bases and J 2 bases; nucleotides not matched to a gene: 9. The CDR3 is 15 residues long. The CDR3 spells CAWSTGGAGAYEQYF. The CDR3 DNA sequence: TGTGCCTGGAGCACGGGGGGGGCGGGGGCCTACGAGCAGTACTTC.

J is TRBJ1-4 and V is TRBV6-1; D unclear. Trimming pared 7 bases from V and 8 bases from J, leaving 11 bases between. The CDR3 loop spans 12 amino acids. Germline loops: CDR1 MNHNS, CDR2 SASEGT. CDR3 coding DNA: TGTGCCAGCATAGCTGCGGGCGAAAAACTGTTTTTT. Encoded protein: CASIAAGEKLFF.

The chain couples TRBV4-1 to TRBJ2-3, with D tentatively TRBD1 (5 bases). Germline values: CDR1 MGHRA, CDR2 YSYEKL. V was cut by 0 bases and J by 5 bases, with 12 bases left in between. The CDR3 sequence is 15 residues long. CDR3 in DNA: TGCGCCAGCAGCCAAGATGGGCAGGGCAAAGATACGCAGTATTTT. It encodes CASSQDGQGKDTQYF.

This clone was seen a handful of times. This rearrangement joins TRBV6-5 to TRBJ2-7; 8 bases fit TRBD1. The CDR3 runs 15 residues. J lost 3 bases, V lost 0 bases, and 4 bases had no gene match. Germline-derived CDR1 and CDR2 are MNHEY and SVGAGI. Here the CDR3 reads CASSYSRGPHYEQYF. CDR3 DNA: TGTGCCAGCAGTTACTCCAGGGGGCCCCACTACGAGCAGTACTTC.